The 30 T cell receptor beta chains below all came from one sample that was sequenced in a study of neurological immune-mediated disorders. TCRdb processed the 5' RACE reads anew with MiXCR; each CDR3 protein has one entry. Counted here are approximately 82,000 distinct CDR3 sequences, roughly an eighth occurring once; the ten biggest clones make up about 7%. The sequenced material came from PBMCs. Receptor source: a woman in her forties or fifties in good health.

This clonotype was observed many times. This clone may be a read error of a much larger clone one base away. The chain has TRBV3-1 and TRBJ2-7; D possibly corresponds to TRBD2 (6 bases). V was clipped by 4 bases and J by 0 bases, with 7 bases between them. Germline-derived CDR1 and CDR2 are LGHDT and YNNKEL (reference sequence). This CDR3 region has 13 residues. In nucleotides, the CDR3 is TGTGCCAGCAGCCGGACTACCTCCTACGAGCAGTACTTC. It yields the protein CASSRTTSYEQYF.

There are many counts of this clonotype. The chain employs TRBV20-1 and TRBJ2-3, with TRBD2 matching 12 bases. Germline trimming cut 0 bases from V and 4 bases from J; bases unmatched to any gene: 5. The germline CDR1 and CDR2 sequences are DFQATT and SNEGSKA (reference sequence). This CDR3 contains 16 residues. The CDR3 coding sequence is TGCAGTGCTAGAGATCCTAGCGGGGGGGATTCAGATACGCAGTATTTT. It codes for CSARDPSGGDSDTQYF.

This clonotype occurred many times. The V call is TRBV28, the J call TRBJ1-4; D gene unclear. Germline assignment: CDR1 MDHEN and CDR2 SYDVKM. The CDR3 has 13 amino acids. Between the trimmed V and J ends, which lost 3 bases and 5 bases, there was a span of 7 bases. CDR3 coding DNA: TGTGCCAGCAGTTTGGGTTCAAATGAAAAACTGTTTTTT. Encoded protein: CASSLGSNEKLFF.

Many counts were recorded for this clonotype. V and J are TRBV24-1 and TRBJ1-3; no clear D gene. This CDR3 region has 14 residues. From germline, CDR1 is KGHDR and CDR2 SFDVKD. The V end was cut by 2 bases, the J end by 2 bases, with 6 bases between. The CDR3 coding sequence is TGTGCCACCAGTGATTCCGGGCCTGGAAACACCATATATTTT. Translating it yields CATSDSGPGNTIYF.

This clonotype was seen ten or more times. The rearrangement uses TRBV10-1 and TRBJ2-7; D is perhaps TRBD2 (5 bases). The CDR3 has 13 amino acids. Trimming pared 5 bases from V and 4 bases from J, leaving 12 bases between. In germline, CDR1 is WNHNN, CDR2 SYGVQD (reference sequence). In DNA, the CDR3 is TGCGCCAGCAGTCCCTCGAGCGGTTACGAGCAGTACTTC. Protein: CASSPSSGYEQYF.

The chain joins TRBV7-2 to TRBJ1-1; D is undetermined. CDR3 length: 14 residues. V was trimmed by 5 bases and J by 1 base, leaving 11 bases between them. Germline CDR1 and CDR2: SGHTA and FQGNSA. The CDR3 DNA sequence: TGTGCCAGCAGCAAATACTCCAGGAACACTGAAGCTTTCTTT. This codes for CASSKYSRNTEAFF.

The table lists this clonotype with many counts. CDR3 nucleotide sequence: TGTGCCAGTCACAGGGGAGACACCGGGGAGCTGTTTTTT. Its translation is CASHRGDTGELFF. The chain carries TRBV6-1 and TRBJ2-2; 7 bases are shared with TRBD1. Germline CDR1 MNHNS, CDR2 SASEGT. The V segment lost 9 bases and the J segment 3 bases; nucleotides outside the gene matches: 4. The CDR3 has 13 amino acids.

The chain recombines TRBV18 with TRBJ2-1, with D uncertain. The germline V gene encodes CDR1 KGHSH and CDR2 LQKENI. The CDR3 runs to 15 residues. V was clipped by 5 bases and J by 7 bases, with 18 bases between them. The CDR3 here is CASSDRGTGTNEQFF. The DNA for the CDR3 is TGTGCCAGCTCAGATAGAGGCACGGGCACGAATGAGCAGTTCTTC.

This clonotype has at least ten counts. The V call is TRBV5-5, the J call TRBJ2-3, with TRBD2 identical over 7 bases. Germline V gene lookup returns CDR1 SGHKS and CDR2 YYEKEE (reference sequence). V lost 4 bases and J lost 0; bases outside the gene matches: 8. There are 16 residues in the CDR3. The DNA of the CDR3 is TGTGCCAGCAGCCAACCACTAGCGAGAAGCACAGATACGCAGTATTTT. Its translation: CASSQPLARSTDTQYF.

This clonotype was seen many times. The chain employs TRBV18 and TRBJ1-6, with TRBD1 as a possible D gene (5 bases). The CDR3 consists of 15 residues. The ends were cut back, 3 bases at V and 9 bases at J, with 15 bases in the middle. Germline values: CDR1 KGHSH, CDR2 LQKENI. The CDR3 sequence: CASSPGVTAVSPLHF. The CDR3 DNA is TGTGCCAGCTCACCGGGGGTGACGGCAGTTTCACCCCTCCACTTT. Full variable domain (outside the CDR3, taken from reference TRBV18 and TRBJ1-6): NAGVMQNPRHLVRRRGQEARLRCSPMKGHSHVYWYRQLPEEGLKFMVYLQKENIIDESGMPKERFSAEFPKEGPSILRIQQVVRGDSAAYFCASSPGVTAVSPLHFGNGTRLTVT.

This clonotype has ten or more counts. V usage is TRBV6-2 or TRBV6-3 and J usage is TRBJ1-5, with a weak D call TRBD1 (6 bases). Germline loops: CDR1 MNHEY, CDR2 SVGEGT. Trimming shortened V by 7 bases and J by 6 bases, and 16 bases separated the two germline ends. The CDR3 extends over 14 amino acids. CDR3: CASTKGGLGQPQHF. In DNA, the CDR3 is TGTGCCAGCACTAAGGGGGGACTGGGTCAGCCCCAGCATTTT.

This clonotype was found many times. The chain recombines TRBV5-6 with TRBJ2-4; D perhaps matches TRBD1 (6 bases). Trimming stripped 0 bases from V and 0 bases from J, with 10 bases between. CDR1 is SGHDT, CDR2 YYEEEE, per germline. The CDR3 consists of 16 residues. The CDR3, as DNA: TGTGCCAGCAGCTTGGCCGGACAGCTAGCCAAAAACATTCAGTACTTC. It specifies CASSLAGQLAKNIQYF.

There are many counts of this clonotype. The chain employs TRBV5-1 and TRBJ2-7; D is tentatively TRBD1 or TRBD2 (5 bases each). CDR1 and CDR2 (germline): SGHRS, YFSETQ. Trimming cost V 3 bases and J 6 bases, with 16 bases left between them. The CDR3 loop spans 14 amino acids. The CDR3 DNA is TGCGCCAGCAGCTGGGACCCGGCCCCAAGCGAGCAGTACTTC. Residues: CASSWDPAPSEQYF.

This clonotype was recorded many times. This chain links TRBV3-1 with TRBJ2-7; D possibly matches TRBD1 or TRBD2 (5 bases each). This CDR3 is 11 amino acids long. V lost 3 bases and J lost 9, with 9 bases in between. Per germline, CDR1 LGHDT and CDR2 YNNKEL (reference sequence). For the CDR3, the DNA is TGTGCCAGCAGCCATAGTGGGGGGCAGTACTTC. It translates to CASSHSGGQYF.

V usage is TRBV27 and J usage is TRBJ2-3, with no clear D. Germline CDR1 is MNHEY and CDR2 is SMNVEV (reference sequence). Between the trimmed V and J ends, which lost 6 bases and 0 bases, there was a span of 16 bases. The CDR3 spans 16 residues. Written as DNA, the CDR3 is TGTGCCAGCAGCCCCAAAGGCATTTCTAGCACAGATACGCAGTATTTT. Translation gives CASSPKGISSTDTQYF.

This clonotype was counted ten times or more. The chain couples TRBV10-3 to TRBJ1-5, with D uncertain. CDR3 length equals 15 residues. The V and J ends lost 0 bases and 5 bases respectively, with 11 bases between them. Germline V gene lookup returns CDR1 ENHRY and CDR2 SYGVKD. The CDR3 loop reads CAISESGPPDQPQHF. The CDR3 DNA reads as TGTGCCATCAGTGAGTCAGGCCCTCCCGATCAGCCCCAGCATTTT.

This clonotype was detected many times. The chain uses TRBV28 and TRBJ2-1; D remains unclear. The germline V and J ends were trimmed by 4 bases and 8 bases, with 6 bases remaining between them. The CDR3 spans 11 residues. Germline CDR1 and CDR2: MDHEN and SYDVKM. The CDR3: CASSWRHEQFF. CDR3 in DNA: TGTGCCAGCAGTTGGAGACATGAGCAGTTCTTC.

This clonotype is labeled as medium-sized. This chain connects TRBV9 to TRBJ2-6; no definite D call. From germline, CDR1 is SGDLS and CDR2 YYNGEE. The CDR3 has 17 residues. V lost 4 bases and J lost 0, with 14 bases in between. For the CDR3, the DNA is TGTGCCAGCAGCATCCGCCCCACCAACTCTGGGGCCAACGTCCTGACTTTC. Translation: CASSIRPTNSGANVLTF.

CDR3 DNA sequence: TGTGCCACCAGTGGAACGGGGGAGTACAATGAGCAGTTCTTC. Translating gives CATSGTGEYNEQFF. The rearrangement joins TRBV15 to TRBJ2-1, with a weak D call TRBD2 (6 bases). Germline CDR1 and CDR2: LNHNV and YYDKDF (reference sequence). V dropped 6 bases and J dropped 4 bases, with 13 bases sitting between them. The length of the CDR3 is 14 residues.

This clonotype was seen at least ten times. The chain uses TRBV5-1 and TRBJ2-3, with 7 bases identical to TRBD2. Trimming at V came to 4 bases and at J to 2 bases, leaving 7 bases not matched to a gene. The CDR3 covers 15 residues. Germline V gives CDR1 SGHRS, CDR2 YFSETQ. The CDR3 sequence: CASSPGAGYTDTQYF. The CDR3 DNA reads TGCGCCAGCAGCCCCGGAGCGGGATACACAGATACGCAGTATTTT.

This clonotype was detected ten times or more. This chain connects TRBV20-1 to TRBJ2-3; D not certain. Germline V gene data show CDR1 as DFQATT and CDR2 as SNEGSKA (reference sequence). This CDR3 region has 15 residues. V was clipped by 5 bases and J by 0 bases, with 15 bases between them. Here the CDR3 reads CSALKSRSSTDTQYF. In DNA form, the CDR3 reads TGCAGTGCTCTCAAGAGTCGCTCTAGCACAGATACGCAGTATTTT.

Ten or more counts support this clonotype. This chain connects TRBV7-9 to TRBJ2-3; D possibly corresponds to TRBD2 (7 bases). This CDR3 region has 15 residues. The germline V and J ends were trimmed by 1 base and 4 bases, with 12 bases remaining between them. CDR1 and CDR2 from the germline V gene are SEHNR and FQNEAQ (reference sequence). DNA of the CDR3: TGTGCCAGCAGCTTAGAGGGGGGGTTCGCAGATACGCAGTATTTT. Its protein is CASSLEGGFADTQYF. Based on the CDR3 plus reference TRBV7-9 and TRBJ2-3, the full variable domain is DTGVSQNPRHKITKRGQNVTFRCDPISEHNRLYWYRQTLGQGPEFLTYFQNEAQLEKSRLLSDRFSAERPKGSFSTLEIQRTEQGDSAMYLCASSLEGGFADTQYFGPGTRLTVL.

This clonotype has a count of ten or more. The J gene is TRBJ2-7, the V gene TRBV7-2; D might be TRBD1 (6 bases). The V and J ends lost 5 bases and 3 bases respectively, with 14 bases between them. The germline CDR1 and CDR2 sequences are SGHTA and FQGNSA. The CDR3 covers 14 residues. CDR3 amino acids: CASSQSTGNYEQYF. The CDR3 DNA reads TGTGCCAGCAGCCAGTCAACAGGGAACTACGAGCAGTACTTC.

In its sample, this clonotype was seen many times. The rearrangement links TRBV30 to TRBJ1-1; 7 nucleotides align to TRBD1. The trim removed 7 bases at V and 2 bases at J, leaving 4 bases unmatched. Germline V gene lookup returns CDR1 GTSNPN and CDR2 SVGIG (reference sequence). The CDR3 length is 12 residues. CDR3 region: CAYNRGNTEAFF. The CDR3 bases are TGTGCCTATAACAGGGGTAACACTGAAGCTTTCTTT.

This clonotype appeared many times. V gene TRBV12-3 or TRBV12-4 combines with J gene TRBJ1-4; TRBD1 is a possible D gene (5 bases). The V end lost 6 bases, the J end lost 8 bases, and 16 bases lay between the germline ends. This CDR3 is 14 amino acids long. The CDR3 here is CASSRQPLMEKLFF. CDR3 in DNA: TGTGCCAGCAGCCGACAGCCGCTAATGGAAAAACTGTTTTTT.

This clonotype was seen many times. This chain links TRBV5-1 with TRBJ2-7, with TRBD2 as a possible D gene (6 bases). CDR3 length: 17 amino acids. Germline CDR1 and CDR2: SGHRS and YFSETQ. V gave up 0 bases and J gave up 7 bases, with 23 bases separating them. The CDR3: CASSLATGGPGTQEQYF. CDR3 DNA: TGCGCCAGCAGCTTGGCAACCGGAGGGCCCGGGACTCAGGAGCAGTACTTC.

The sample holds many counts of this clonotype. The genes are TRBV27 and TRBJ2-1; 13 positions match TRBD2. Germline loops: CDR1 MNHEY, CDR2 SMNVEV (reference sequence). This CDR3 is 16 amino acids long. The V gene end was trimmed by 4 bases and the J gene end by 4 bases; junction bases not matched to a gene: 4. The CDR3 coding sequence is TGTGCCAGCAGTTCAGCACTAGCGGGAGGGTACAATGAGCAGTTCTTC. This translates into CASSSALAGGYNEQFF.

This chain links TRBV3-1 with TRBJ1-5; D might be TRBD1 (6 bases). Germline V gives CDR1 LGHDT, CDR2 YNNKEL (reference sequence). With 1 base removed from V and 5 bases from J, the gap between germline ends came to 18 bases. CDR3 length: 17 amino acids. Here the CDR3 DNA reads TGTGCCAGCAGCCAAGGGTTAGAGGACAGAGCTGATCAGCCCCAGCATTTT. Amino acids: CASSQGLEDRADQPQHF.

There are a few counts of this clonotype. The rearrangement links TRBV20-1 to TRBJ2-7; D may match TRBD1 or TRBD2 (6 bases each). The CDR3 runs 13 residues. CDR1 and CDR2 from the germline V gene are DFQATT and SNEGSKA (reference sequence). Trimming removed 2 bases from V and 5 bases from J, with 13 bases in between. CDR3 nucleotides: TGCAGTGCTAGATGGGGGGCGCGTAACGAGCAGTACTTC. This encodes CSARWGARNEQYF.

Remarks on this clonotype: This clone may be a read error of a much larger clone one base away. V usage is TRBV20-1 and J usage is TRBJ2-5, with D possibly being TRBD1 or TRBD2 (5 bases each). CDR1 and CDR2 from the germline V gene are DFQATT and SNEGSKA (reference sequence). Trimming removed 5 bases at V and 4 bases at J, with 11 bases between. This CDR3 region has 12 residues. CDR3 DNA sequence: TGCAGTGCTCATGGGGACCCAGAGACCCAGTACTTC. Translated, it gives CSAHGDPETQYF.